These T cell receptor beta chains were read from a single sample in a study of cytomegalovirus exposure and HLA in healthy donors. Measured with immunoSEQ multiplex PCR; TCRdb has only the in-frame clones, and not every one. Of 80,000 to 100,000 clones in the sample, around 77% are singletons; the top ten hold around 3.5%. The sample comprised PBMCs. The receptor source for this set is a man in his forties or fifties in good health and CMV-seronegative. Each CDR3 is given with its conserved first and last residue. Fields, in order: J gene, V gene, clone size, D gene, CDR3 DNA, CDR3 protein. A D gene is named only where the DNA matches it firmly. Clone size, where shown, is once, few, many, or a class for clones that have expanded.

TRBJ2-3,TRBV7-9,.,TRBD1,TGTGCCAGCAGTCGGGGACAGGGGAGCACAGATACGCAGTATTTT,CASSRGQGSTDTQYF
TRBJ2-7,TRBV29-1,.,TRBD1,TGCAGCGCTGCGGACAGGGGGAATACCTACGAGCAGTACTTC,CSAADRGNTYEQYF
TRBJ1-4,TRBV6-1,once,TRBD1,TGTGCCAGCAAGGACAGGGGCGCAACTAATGAAAAACTGTTTTTT,CASKDRGATNEKLFF
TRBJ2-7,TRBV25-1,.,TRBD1,TGTGCCAGCACACGTGAGGGGGCAGCCTACGAGCAGTACTTC,CASTREGAAYEQYF
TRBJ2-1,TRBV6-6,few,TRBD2,TGTGCCAGCAAGACTAGCGGGGGCAATGAGCAGTTCTTC,CASKTSGGNEQFF
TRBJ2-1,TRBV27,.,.,TGTGCCAGCAGTTCGGGCGGGAACCACAATGAGCAGTTCTTC,CASSSGGNHNEQFF
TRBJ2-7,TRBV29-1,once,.,TGCAGCGGGATCGGTAACGGGGACGAGCAGTACTTC,CSGIGNGDEQYF
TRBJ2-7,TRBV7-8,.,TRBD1,TGTGCCAGCAGCCCCCGGGACAGGCGGACCTACGAGCAGTACTTC,CASSPRDRRTYEQYF
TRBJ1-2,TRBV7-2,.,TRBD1,TGTGCCAGCAGCTCCCGGACAGGGGGCGGTGGCTACACCTTC,CASSSRTGGGGYTF
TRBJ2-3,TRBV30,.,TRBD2,TGTGCCTGGAGTGGGGGGGGAGATACGCAGTATTTT,CAWSGGGDTQYF
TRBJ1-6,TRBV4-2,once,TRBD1,TGTGCCAGCAGCCAAGACCATTCAGGGGGTCGTAATTCACCCCTCCACTTT,CASSQDHSGGRNSPLHF
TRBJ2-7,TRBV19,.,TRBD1,TGTGCCAGTAGTCTCCAGACAGGGGGCTACGAGCAGTACTTC,CASSLQTGGYEQYF
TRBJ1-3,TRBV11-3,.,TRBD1,TGTGCCAGCAGCCACAGGGGGCCCGGAAACACCATATATTTT,CASSHRGPGNTIYF
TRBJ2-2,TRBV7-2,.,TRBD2,TGTGCCAGCAGCTTGAGGGTGTTGCGGGAGGGTACCGGGGAGCTGTTTTTT,CASSLRVLREGTGELFF
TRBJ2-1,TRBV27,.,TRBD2,TGTGCCAGCAGTGGACATGAGACTAGCGGGAGCCGGCCGTATCTAAGCTCCTACAATGAGCAGTTCTTC,CASSGHETSGSRPYLSSYNEQFF
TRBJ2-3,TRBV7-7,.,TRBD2,TGTGCCAGCAGCCCGGGACTAGCGGGAGTGTGGGGGAGTAGCACAGATACGCAGTATTTT,CASSPGLAGVWGSSTDTQYF
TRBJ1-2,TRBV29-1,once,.,TGCAGCGTTGAACCCAACGGACAATTCTACACCTTC,CSVEPNGQFYTF
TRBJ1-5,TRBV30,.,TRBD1,TGTGCCTGGAGTGTACAGGGGACCCTAGGCAATCAGCCCCAGCATTTT,CAWSVQGTLGNQPQHF
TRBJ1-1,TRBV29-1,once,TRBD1,TGCAGCGGAGGCAGGACAGGGGCTTTGATGAACACTGAAGCTTTCTTT,CSGGRTGALMNTEAFF
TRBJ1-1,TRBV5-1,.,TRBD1,TGCGCCAGCAGCTTGGCAGCAGGGGGGCTCATGAACACTGAAGCTTTCTTT,CASSLAAGGLMNTEAFF
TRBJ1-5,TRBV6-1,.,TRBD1,TGTGCCAGCAGTGGCAGGGGGCTGAGCAATCAGCCCCAGCATTTT,CASSGRGLSNQPQHF
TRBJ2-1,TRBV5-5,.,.,TGTGCCAGCAGCTTGACGGGTGATTACAATGAGCAGTTCTTC,CASSLTGDYNEQFF
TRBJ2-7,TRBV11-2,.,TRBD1,TGTGCCAGCAGCTTCGGGACAGGGGCCAACGAGCAGTACTTC,CASSFGTGANEQYF
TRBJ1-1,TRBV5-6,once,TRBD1,TGTGCCAGCAGCTTCCAGACGGGACAGATGAACACTGAAGCTTTCTTT,CASSFQTGQMNTEAFF
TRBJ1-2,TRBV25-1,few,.,TGTGCCAGCAGTGAAGGGGGGGGACCAACCTATGGCTACACCTTC,CASSEGGGPTYGYTF
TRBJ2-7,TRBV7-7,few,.,TGTGCCAGCAGCTTATCTGAGGGATCCGAGCAGTACTTC,CASSLSEGSEQYF
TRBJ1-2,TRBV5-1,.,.,TGCGCCAGCAGCTCAACAAACGATGGCTACACCTTC,CASSSTNDGYTF
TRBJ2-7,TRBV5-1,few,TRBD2,TGCGCCAGCAGCCTCCGGACTAGCTACGAGCAGTACTTC,CASSLRTSYEQYF
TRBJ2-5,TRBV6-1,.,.,TGTGCCAGCAGTGAATTTAATCAAGAGACCCAGTACTTC,CASSEFNQETQYF
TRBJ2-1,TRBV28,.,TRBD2,TGTGCCAGCAGTTCCGGGACTAGCGGGCCAACGATCTACAATGAGCAGTTCTTC,CASSSGTSGPTIYNEQFF
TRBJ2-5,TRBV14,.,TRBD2,TGTGCCAGCAGCCAAGCGGGGGGGACCCAGTACTTC,CASSQAGGTQYF
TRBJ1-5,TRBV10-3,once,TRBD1,TGTGCCATCAGCCGGGACAGGTACAATCAGCCCCAGCATTTT,CAISRDRYNQPQHF
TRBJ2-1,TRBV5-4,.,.,TGTGCCAGCAGCACCGGGGGTCCTGAGCAGTTCTTC,CASSTGGPEQFF
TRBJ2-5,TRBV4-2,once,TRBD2,TGTGCCAGCAGCCAAGATCGGAGCGGGGGAGGGACCCAGTACTTC,CASSQDRSGGGTQYF
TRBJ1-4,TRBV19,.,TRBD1,TGTGCCAGTAGTATGGGGACAGATGCAACTAATGAAAAACTGTTTTTT,CASSMGTDATNEKLFF
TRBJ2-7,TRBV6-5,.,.,TGTGCCAGCAGTCGGTTGATAGGGGATCAAACCGAGCAGTACTTC,CASSRLIGDQTEQYF
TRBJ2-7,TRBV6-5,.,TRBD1,TGTGCCAGCAGAAGACAGGGGTCCTACGAGCAGTACTTC,CASRRQGSYEQYF
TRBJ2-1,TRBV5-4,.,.,TGTGCCAGCAGCTTGGGAGGGGGTTCCTACAATGAGCAGTTCTTC,CASSLGGGSYNEQFF
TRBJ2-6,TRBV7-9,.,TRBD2,TGTGCCAGCAGCTTAAGTCGCCTAGCGGGGCCTGGGGCCAACGTCCTGACTTTC,CASSLSRLAGPGANVLTF
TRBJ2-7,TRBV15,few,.,TGTGCCACCAGCAGAGATCTAGTTTCCTACGAGCAGTACTTC,CATSRDLVSYEQYF
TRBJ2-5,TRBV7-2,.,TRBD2,TGTGCCAGCCTGAGGGAGGCGGGGGGCGGAGAGACCCAGTACTTC,CASLREAGGGETQYF
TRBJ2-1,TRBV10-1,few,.,TGCGCCAGCAAGCTACAGCAGGCATACAATGAGCAGTTCTTC,CASKLQQAYNEQFF
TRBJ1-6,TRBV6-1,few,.,TGTGCCAGCGGAGCCGGGGTTAATTCACCCCTCCACTTT,CASGAGVNSPLHF
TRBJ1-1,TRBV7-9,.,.,TGTGCCAGCAGCTTCACAGGTCTCTCTAACACTGAAGCTTTCTTT,CASSFTGLSNTEAFF
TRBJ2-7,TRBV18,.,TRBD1,TGTGCCAGCTCACTTGGACAGGGGCTGGGCTACGAGCAGTACTTC,CASSLGQGLGYEQYF
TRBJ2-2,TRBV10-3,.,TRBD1,TGTGCCATCAGTGAGGCAGGGGGCACCGGGGAGCTGTTTTTT,CAISEAGGTGELFF
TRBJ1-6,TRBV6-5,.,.,TGTGCCAGCAGTTATCTAGAAGGAGGCTCACCCCTCCACTTT,CASSYLEGGSPLHF
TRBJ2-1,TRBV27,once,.,TGTGCCAGCAGTTTATCGTGGGACACGCCTGACCAGTTCTTC,CASSLSWDTPDQFF
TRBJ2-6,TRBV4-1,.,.,TGCGCCAGCAGCCAAGATTGGGGGGAATGGGCCAACGTCCTGACTTTC,CASSQDWGEWANVLTF
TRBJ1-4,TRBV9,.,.,TGTGCCAGCAGCAACGGGGCAACTAATGAAAAACTGTTTTTT,CASSNGATNEKLFF
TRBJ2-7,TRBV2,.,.,TGTGCCAGCGACAATGAGAGCTACGAGCAGTACTTC,CASDNESYEQYF
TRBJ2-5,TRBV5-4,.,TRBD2,TGTGCCAGCAGCTTGGCCGGGGGTAGCGGGAGACGAGAGACCCAGTACTTC,CASSLAGGSGRRETQYF
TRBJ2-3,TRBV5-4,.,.,TGTGCCAGCAGCTTGGAATCTGGCAGGGGCGCAGATACGCAGTATTTT,CASSLESGRGADTQYF